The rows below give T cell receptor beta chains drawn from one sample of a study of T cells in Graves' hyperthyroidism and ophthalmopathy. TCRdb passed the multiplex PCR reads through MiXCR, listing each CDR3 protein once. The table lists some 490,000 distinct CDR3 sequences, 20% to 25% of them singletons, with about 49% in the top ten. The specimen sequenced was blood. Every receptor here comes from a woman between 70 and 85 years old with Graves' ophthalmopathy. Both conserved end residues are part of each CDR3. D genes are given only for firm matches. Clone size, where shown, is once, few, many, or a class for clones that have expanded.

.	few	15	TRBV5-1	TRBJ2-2	TGCGCCAGCAGCTTGGGGCCAACGCAACGTGGGGAGCTGTTTTTT	CASSLGPTQRGELFF
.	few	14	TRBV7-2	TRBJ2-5	TGTGCCAGCAGCCGATGGGGGAGCCAAGAGACCCAGTACTTC	CASSRWGSQETQYF
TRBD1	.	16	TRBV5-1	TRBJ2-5	TGCGCCAGCAGCTTGAACACAGGGGGCCAGGGAGAGACCCAGTACTTC	CASSLNTGGQGETQYF
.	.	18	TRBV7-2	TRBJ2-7	TGTGCCAGCAGCTCCCATCCCACCGGGGGAACAATTACCTACGAGCAGTACTTC	CASSSHPTGGTITYEQYF
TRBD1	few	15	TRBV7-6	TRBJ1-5	TGTGCCAGCAGCTTATCGACAGGGCTAAATCAGCCCCAGCATTTT	CASSLSTGLNQPQHF
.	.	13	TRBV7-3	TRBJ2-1	TGTGCCAGCAGCTTACCTTCCCACAATGAGCAGTTCTTC	CASSLPSHNEQFF
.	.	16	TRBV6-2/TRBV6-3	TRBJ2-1	TGTGCCAGCAGTCCATCCGGCTCCGGGGGCAGGGATGAGCAGTTCTTC	CASSPSGSGGRDEQFF
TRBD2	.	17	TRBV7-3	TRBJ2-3	TGTGCCAGCAGCCAAAGGACTAGCGGGGTGAGCACAGATACGCAGTATTTT	CASSQRTSGVSTDTQYF
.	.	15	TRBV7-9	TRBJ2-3	TGTGCCAGCAGCCCATGGGGTTTAGTCACAGATACGCAGTATTTT	CASSPWGLVTDTQYF
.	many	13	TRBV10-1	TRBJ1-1	TGCGCCAGCCGGCGGAGTCCGAACACTGAAGCTTTCTTT	CASRRSPNTEAFF